This TCR beta chain was observed in a study of T cell changes during pregnancy in multiple sclerosis. Profiled with immunoSEQ multiplex PCR; TCRdb holds only in-frame clones, not every one. The sample carries tens of thousands of clones, roughly 91% recorded once. This clone was counted a single time. This CDR3 contains 15 residues. V was clipped by 3 bases and J by 0 bases, with 12 bases between them. The germline V gene has CDR1 SGHTA and CDR2 FQGNSA. The receptor was derived from a female donor with multiple sclerosis, enrolled in a pregnancy study. The material was CD4+ T cells from peripheral blood mononuclear cells, obtained after pregnancy. This sequence joins TRBV7-2 and TRBJ2-7; D call uncertain. The CDR3, as DNA: TGTGCCAGCAGCTTTGTGGCGGAACCCTCCTACGAGCAGTACTTC. This encodes CASSFVAEPSYEQYF.